Shown below are 8 T cell receptor beta chains from a single sample sequenced in a study of early T cells in non-severe SARS-CoV-2 infection. MiXCR was run by TCRdb on the 5' RACE reads, yielding one entry per CDR3 protein. The data contain roughly 63,000 distinct CDR3 sequences, 10% to 15% of them singletons. Sequenced material: whole blood. The receptors were sampled from an adult who was a healthcare worker with PCR-confirmed SARS-CoV-2 infection or an uninfected control (not recorded which).

In its sample, this clonotype was seen once. V gene TRBV5-8 combines with J gene TRBJ1-2; a possible D gene is TRBD1 (5 bases). V was clipped by 0 bases and J by 4 bases, with 13 bases between them. The CDR3 totals 15 residues. Germline assignment: CDR1 SGHTS and CDR2 YDEGEE. CDR3 coding DNA: TGTGCCAGCAGCTTGGAGGAGGGGAGGACCTATGGCTACACCTTC. Translation: CASSLEEGRTYGYTF.

The sample holds many counts of this clonotype. The V and J genes are TRBV6-1 and TRBJ1-6, with D perhaps TRBD1 (5 bases). The V end was cut by 2 bases, the J end by 2 bases, with 10 bases between. The CDR3 contains 16 residues. The germline V gene encodes CDR1 MNHNS and CDR2 SASEGT. CDR3 nucleotides: TGTGCCAGCAGTGAACGACAGCTGGCCTATAATTCACCCCTCCACTTT. The encoded protein is CASSERQLAYNSPLHF.

The chain recombines TRBV7-9 with TRBJ2-7; D possibly corresponds to TRBD2 (7 bases). CDR3 length: 16 amino acids. CDR1 SEHNR and CDR2 FQNEAQ come from the germline V gene (reference sequence). V gave up 5 bases and J gave up 0 bases, with 17 bases separating them. The CDR3 reads CASSPGRGGSSYEQYF. The CDR3 region has the DNA TGTGCCAGCAGCCCCGGCCGCGGGGGCAGCTCCTACGAGCAGTACTTC.

A few counts support this clonotype. J is TRBJ1-3 and V is TRBV20-1; D is uncertain. The V end lost 1 base, the J end lost 0 bases, and 7 bases lay between the germline ends. Germline CDR1 is DFQATT and CDR2 is SNEGSKA (reference sequence). This CDR3 is 14 amino acids long. As DNA, the CDR3 is TGCAGTGCTAGAGCTTGGAGCTCTGGAAACACCATATATTTT. Translation gives CSARAWSSGNTIYF.

This chain joins TRBV10-2 and TRBJ2-3; 11 bases align to TRBD2. This CDR3 is built from 13 residues. Germline V gene lookup returns CDR1 WSHSY and CDR2 SAAADI. The junction had 1 base not matched to a gene; V was cut back by 6 bases and J by 5 bases. The CDR3: CASSLAGGDTQYF. The CDR3 nucleotides are TGCGCCAGCAGCCTAGCGGGGGGAGATACGCAGTATTTT.

This chain uses TRBV29-1 with TRBJ2-5; D unresolved. The CDR3 is 12 amino acids. Between the trimmed V and J ends, which lost 4 bases and 1 base, there was a span of 7 bases. Germline values: CDR1 SQVTM, CDR2 ANQGSEA. DNA of the CDR3: TGCAGCGTTGGGACGAGCCAAGAGACCCAGTACTTC. It translates to CSVGTSQETQYF.

The table lists this clonotype with a few counts. V is TRBV4-2 and J is TRBJ2-7, with 7 positions matching TRBD2. This CDR3 has 13 amino acids. CDR1 LGHNA and CDR2 YNFKEQ come from the germline V gene. The V gene end was trimmed by 0 bases and the J gene end by 4 bases; junction bases not matched to a gene: 0. This CDR3 is CASSQEGGYEQYF. The CDR3 nucleotides are TGTGCCAGCAGCCAAGAGGGGGGGTACGAGCAGTACTTC.

In its sample, this clonotype was seen a few times. V is TRBV27 and J is TRBJ1-2; D not resolved. Looked up from germline, CDR1 is MNHEY and CDR2 is SMNVEV (reference sequence). The CDR3 totals 14 residues. The V end lost 5 bases, the J end lost 3 bases, and 13 bases lay between the germline ends. This chain's CDR3 is CASSNSGSYYGYTF. Written as DNA, the CDR3 is TGTGCCAGCAGTAACTCCGGCTCTTACTATGGCTACACCTTC.